These 8 T cell receptor beta chains were sequenced from one sample in a study. Using its own MiXCR run on the 5' RACE reads, TCRdb lists one record per CDR3 protein. The profile shows around 30,000 distinct CDR3 sequences, less than 25% of them singletons. The specimen sequenced was memory CD4+ T cells sorted from blood. Stated subset: memory CD4+ T cells, CD4+CD45RO+CD25-. All receptors derive from a female donor with breast cancer.

On this clonotype itself: This sequence may be a read error, since a much larger clone differs from it by one base. This chain links TRBV5-1 with TRBJ2-1; 9 positions agree with TRBD2. Germline V CDR1 and CDR2: SGHRS, YFSETQ. The CDR3 loop spans 15 amino acids. CDR3 residues: CANSSLAGMGNEQFF. The DNA of the CDR3 is TGCGCCAACAGCTCCCTAGCGGGAATGGGCAATGAGCAGTTCTTC.

On this clonotype: The CDR3 does not end in the conserved phenylalanine or tryptophan, so this is likely a read error. The chain joins TRBV28 to TRBJ1-1, with D hard to call. This CDR3 has 15 amino acids. Germline V CDR1 and CDR2: MDHEN, SYDVKM. With 2 bases removed from V and 2 bases from J, the gap between germline ends came to 12 bases. CDR3: CASSLNSGANTEAFV. Here the CDR3 DNA reads TGTGCCAGCAGTTTAAATTCAGGTGCCAACACTGAAGCTTTCGTT.

V and J are TRBV12-3 or TRBV12-4 and TRBJ2-2; the match to TRBD1 covers 7 bases. The CDR3 consists of 15 residues. The V and J ends lost 5 bases and 1 base, in that order; junction bases with no gene match: 4. In DNA form, the CDR3 reads TGTGCCAGCAGTACAGGGGAGAGGAACACCGGGGAGCTGTTTTTT. Its protein is CASSTGERNTGELFF.

The sample holds a few counts of this clonotype. The chain uses TRBV29-1 and TRBJ1-1, with 10 bases that match TRBD1. The CDR3 extends over 16 amino acids. Trimming took 0 bases from V and 0 from J; bases not matched to a gene: 4. Germline values: CDR1 SQVTM, CDR2 ANQGSEA. CDR3 sequence reads: CSVEDRGQGMNTEAFF. For the CDR3, the DNA is TGCAGCGTTGAAGATAGGGGACAGGGGATGAACACTGAAGCTTTCTTT.

This clonotype came up a few times. The CDR3 DNA is TGTGCCAGCGCAGGGGGCGCGGAGCCCCAGCATTTT. Residues: CASAGGAEPQHF. The chain links TRBV28 to TRBJ1-5; 8 bases fit TRBD1. CDR1 is MDHEN and CDR2 is SYDVKM in the germline V gene. After removal of 8 bases from V and 8 bases from J, the junction contained 5 bases not matched to a gene. This CDR3 region has 12 residues.

J is TRBJ2-3 and V is TRBV12-3 or TRBV12-4; 7 bases fit TRBD2. CDR3 length: 14 residues. J gave up 4 bases and V 2 bases, and 3 bases lay outside the gene matches. CDR3 in DNA: TGTGCCAGCAGTTTAACTAGCGCGGCAGATACGCAGTATTTT. Protein sequence: CASSLTSAADTQYF.

There are many counts of this clonotype. The chain joins TRBV12-3 or TRBV12-4 to TRBJ2-3; D gene ambiguous. Trimming stripped 2 bases from V and 6 bases from J, with 3 bases between. The length of the CDR3 is 11 residues. In DNA form, the CDR3 reads TGTGCCAGCAGTTTAACGGATACGCAGTATTTT. Its translation: CASSLTDTQYF.

CDR3 sequence (DNA): TGCGCCAGCAGCCCGACAGGGTTTAACGAAAAACTGTTTTTT. This gives the protein CASSPTGFNEKLFF. The rearrangement joins TRBV4-1 to TRBJ1-4; TRBD1 matches at 7 bases. CDR1 and CDR2 from the germline V gene are MGHRA and YSYEKL. This CDR3 is 14 amino acids long. Trimming cost V 4 bases and J 8 bases; bases outside gene matches: 7.